Below are 26 T cell receptor beta chains sequenced from a single sample in a study of molecular identifiers for immune sequencing clone quantification. TCRdb used MiXCR to reprocess the PCR reads, holding one entry per CDR3 protein. This repertoire shows 20,000 to 30,000 distinct CDR3 sequences, 17% found once; its top ten account for 0.95% to 1%. Source material: naive CD8+ T cells from blood, with Jurkat cell RNA spiked in. The subset here: FACS-sorted CD8+CD4-CCR7+CD45RA+ naive T cells. These TCRs come from a human donor in good health. Some libraries in this study had Jurkat cell RNA spiked in.

About this clonotype: With a much larger clone just one base away, this may be a read error. The chain couples TRBV7-8 to TRBJ2-7; D is undetermined. This CDR3 comprises 16 residues. Germline CDR1 SGHVS, CDR2 FQNEAQ. The CDR3 region is CAGSFSVRAASYEQYF. CDR3 coding DNA: TGTGCCGGCAGCTTTAGTGTCCGGGCGGCCTCCTACGAGCAGTACTTC.

At least ten counts were recorded for this clonotype. The chain uses TRBV2 and TRBJ2-3; 12 bases agree with TRBD2. The trim removed 5 bases at V and 0 bases at J, leaving 3 bases unmatched. CDR3 size: 16 residues. Looked up from germline, CDR1 is SNHLY and CDR2 is FYNNEI. CDR3 loop: CASSILAGGSTDTQYF. CDR3 nucleotides: TGTGCCAGCAGTATACTAGCGGGGGGTAGCACAGATACGCAGTATTTT.

The sample holds many counts of this clonotype. The chain combines TRBV7-9 with TRBJ2-1; perhaps TRBD1 as D (6 bases). From germline, CDR1 is SEHNR and CDR2 FQNEAQ (reference sequence). Between the trimmed V and J ends, which lost 5 bases and 5 bases, there was a span of 10 bases. The CDR3 runs to 13 residues. The CDR3 DNA sequence: TGTGCCAGCAGCGAAGGACAGAACAATGAGCAGTTCTTC. The encoded protein is CASSEGQNNEQFF.

This clonotype has ten or more counts. The chain couples TRBV12-3 or TRBV12-4 to TRBJ1-1; tentative D call: TRBD1 (5 bases). The length of the CDR3 is 17 residues. The germline V and J ends were trimmed by 5 bases and 0 bases, with 19 bases remaining between them. Here the CDR3 DNA reads TGTGCCAGCAGTCTCCCTGCGGGGGTGGGGATGAACACTGAAGCTTTCTTT. Its protein is CASSLPAGVGMNTEAFF.

This clonotype was seen at least ten times. The chain recombines TRBV27 with TRBJ1-5; 7 bases map to TRBD1. Germline CDR1 is MNHEY and CDR2 is SMNVEV (reference sequence). The CDR3 totals 14 residues. J was trimmed by 3 bases and V by 4 bases; bases with no gene match: 3. The CDR3 coding sequence is TGTGCCAGCAGTTCGACAGGGTACAATCAGCCCCAGCATTTT. Encoded protein: CASSSTGYNQPQHF.

By share, this clonotype counts as medium-sized. The rearrangement uses TRBV28 and TRBJ1-1, with D maybe TRBD1 (5 bases). This CDR3 spans 14 amino acids. Between the trimmed V and J ends, which lost 5 bases and 4 bases, there was a span of 14 bases. Germline V lookup: CDR1 MDHEN, CDR2 SYDVKM. CDR3 loop: CASSPPGAGTEAFF. The CDR3 nucleotides are TGTGCCAGCAGTCCCCCCGGGGCGGGCACTGAAGCTTTCTTT.

This clonotype showed up just a few times. This may stem from a read error, because a much larger clone lies one nucleotide away. This rearrangement joins TRBV20-1 to TRBJ1-2; D is perhaps TRBD1 (5 bases). This CDR3 region has 13 residues. V was shortened by 5 bases and J by 0 bases, with 10 bases between the two germline ends. The V gene's germline CDR1 is DFQATT and CDR2 SNEGSKA (reference sequence). The DNA of the CDR3 is TGCAGTGCTGGACGGGGGGCTAACTATGGCTACACCTTC. This translates into CSAGRGANYGYTF.

This clonotype appeared many times. The DNA of the CDR3 is TGTGCCAGCTCACTGTTTGGCGGCACAGATACGCAGTATTTT. The encoded protein is CASSLFGGTDTQYF. The chain is built from TRBV18 and TRBJ2-3; D not certain. V was shortened by 4 bases and J by 1 base, with 9 bases between the two germline ends. Germline CDR1 is KGHSH and CDR2 is LQKENI. The CDR3 consists of 14 residues. Full variable domain (remainder filled in from reference TRBV18 and TRBJ2-3): NAGVMQNPRHLVRRRGQEARLRCSPMKGHSHVYWYRQLPEEGLKFMVYLQKENIIDESGMPKERFSAEFPKEGPSILRIQQVVRGDSAAYFCASSLFGGTDTQYFGPGTRLTVL.

This clonotype was seen many times. The chain carries TRBV12-5 and TRBJ2-5, with a possible D match to TRBD1 (5 bases). V was trimmed by 1 base and J by 2 bases, leaving 5 bases between them. CDR3 length: 13 amino acids. Germline V gene lookup returns CDR1 LGHNT and CDR2 FRNRAP. The CDR3 region is CASGLGQQETQYF. The CDR3 bases are TGTGCTAGTGGTTTGGGACAGCAAGAGACCCAGTACTTC.

A remark on this clonotype: This may come from a read error, since a much larger clone is one base off. V gene TRBV20-1 combines with J gene TRBJ2-5; D uncertain. CDR1 is DFQATT, CDR2 SNEGSKA, per germline (reference sequence). This CDR3 spans 12 amino acids. CDR3 protein: CSTMDGQETQNF. As DNA, the CDR3 is TGCAGTACGATGGACGGTCAAGAGACCCAGAACTTC.

This clonotype was observed at least ten times. The CDR3 region has the DNA TGTGCCAGCAGCTCGACAGGGAAGGCGTACACTGAAGCTTTCTTT. It encodes CASSSTGKAYTEAFF. The rearrangement uses TRBV7-9 and TRBJ1-1; 7 bases are a match to TRBD1. The germline CDR1 and CDR2 sequences are SEHNR and FQNEAQ (reference sequence). The CDR3 totals 15 residues. With V trimmed by 4 bases and J by 3 bases, 8 bases remained unmatched. The whole variable domain, filled in from reference TRBV7-9 and TRBJ1-1, reads DTGVSQNPRHKITKRGQNVTFRCDPISEHNRLYWYRQTLGQGPEFLTYFQNEAQLEKSRLLSDRFSAERPKGSFSTLEIQRTEQGDSAMYLCASSSTGKAYTEAFFGQGTRLTVV.

Judged by abundance, this clonotype is medium-sized. The rearrangement joins TRBV28 to TRBJ2-7, with D unresolved. The germline V gene encodes CDR1 MDHEN and CDR2 SYDVKM. The V end lost 5 bases, the J end lost 1 base, and 9 bases lay between the germline ends. The length of the CDR3 is 13 residues. The CDR3 DNA reads as TGTGCCAGCAGTCCGAATTGGTCCTACGAGCAGTACTTC. This gives the protein CASSPNWSYEQYF.

This clonotype was picked up many times. The rearrangement links TRBV11-2 to TRBJ2-3; TRBD1 matches at 8 bases. CDR3 length equals 17 residues. CDR1 is SGHAT and CDR2 is FQNNGV in the germline V gene. Trimming removed 4 bases from V and 0 bases from J; junction bases left unmatched: 9. The CDR3 here is CASSSGQGRASTDTQYF. CDR3 coding DNA: TGTGCCAGCAGCTCCGGACAGGGTCGAGCTAGCACAGATACGCAGTATTTT.

With respect to this clonotype: A single base separates this from a much larger clone, so it may be a read error. This rearrangement joins TRBV28 to TRBJ2-3, with D possibly called TRBD1 or TRBD2 (5 bases each). Germline lookup yields CDR1 MDHEN and CDR2 SYDVKM. This CDR3 is 16 amino acids long. The CDR3 sequence: CASGLFGGVGTDTQYF. DNA for the CDR3: TGTGCCAGCGGTTTATTTGGGGGAGTGGGTACAGATACGCAGTATTTT.

This clonotype is termed medium-sized. The chain carries TRBV9 and TRBJ2-4; D possibly corresponds to TRBD1 (6 bases). The CDR3 consists of 17 residues. Germline lookup yields CDR1 SGDLS and CDR2 YYNGEE. Trimming pared 1 base from V and 0 bases from J, leaving 14 bases between. The CDR3 region is CASSVPGTSLAKNIQYF. The DNA of the CDR3 is TGTGCCAGCAGCGTACCAGGGACATCCCTAGCCAAAAACATTCAGTACTTC. Together with reference TRBV9 and TRBJ2-4, the CDR3 gives the full variable domain: DSGVTQTPKHLITATGQRVTLRCSPRSGDLSVYWYQQSLDQGLQFLIQYYNGEERAKGNILERFSAQQFPDLHSELNLSSLELGDSALYFCASSVPGTSLAKNIQYFGAGTRLSVL.

This clonotype showed up many times. V usage is TRBV5-4 and J usage is TRBJ2-7, with TRBD2 matching 15 bases. Germline CDR1 reads SGHNT; CDR2 reads YYREEE (reference sequence). The CDR3 is 16 residues long. V lost 0 bases to trimming and J lost 3 bases; unmatched junction nucleotides: 1. This CDR3 is CASSLGGLAGGYEQYF. CDR3 bases: TGTGCCAGCAGCTTGGGGGGACTAGCGGGAGGCTACGAGCAGTACTTC.

The J gene is TRBJ2-7, the V gene TRBV20-1; 11 nucleotides line up with TRBD2. The V segment lost 0 bases and the J segment 4 bases; nucleotides outside the gene matches: 8. The CDR3 runs to 16 residues. The V gene's germline CDR1 is DFQATT and CDR2 SNEGSKA (reference sequence). In nucleotides, the CDR3 is TGCAGTGCTAGAGAAACCCGGACTAGCGGGCGGTACGAGCAGTACTTC. It translates to CSARETRTSGRYEQYF.

This clonotype came up many times. The chain couples TRBV6-5 to TRBJ2-3; no clear D gene. Germline V gives CDR1 MNHEY, CDR2 SVGAGI. The CDR3 extends over 13 amino acids. Deletions cut 0 bases from V and 9 bases from J, with 10 bases between. The CDR3 DNA is TGTGCCAGCAGTTACTCGATCCAAGACACGCAGTATTTT. Amino acid sequence: CASSYSIQDTQYF.

The chain recombines TRBV7-9 with TRBJ2-3, with 7 bases that match TRBD1. Germline V lookup: CDR1 SEHNR, CDR2 FQNEAQ (reference sequence). The trim removed 0 bases at V and 0 bases at J, leaving 3 bases unmatched. The CDR3 has 16 amino acids. The CDR3 loop reads CASSLAAGGSTDTQYF. In DNA, the CDR3 is TGTGCCAGCAGCTTAGCGGCAGGGGGAAGCACAGATACGCAGTATTTT. Full variable domain (rest looked up from reference TRBV7-9 and TRBJ2-3): DTGVSQNPRHKITKRGQNVTFRCDPISEHNRLYWYRQTLGQGPEFLTYFQNEAQLEKSRLLSDRFSAERPKGSFSTLEIQRTEQGDSAMYLCASSLAAGGSTDTQYFGPGTRLTVL.

This clonotype was counted ten times or more. The chain carries TRBV19 and TRBJ1-1; no reliable D call. V gave up 2 bases and J gave up 4 bases, with 8 bases separating them. The germline V gene encodes CDR1 LNHDA and CDR2 SQIVND (reference sequence). The CDR3 length is 13 residues. The CDR3 here is CASSIRVGTEAFF. The CDR3 DNA is TGTGCCAGTAGTATAAGGGTTGGCACTGAAGCTTTCTTT.

By proportion, this clonotype is medium-sized (0.01 to 0.1%). V is TRBV28 and J is TRBJ1-1; unclear D gene. Germline V gene data show CDR1 as MDHEN and CDR2 as SYDVKM. V was shortened by 7 bases and J by 4 bases, with 10 bases between the two germline ends. The CDR3 is 12 amino acids. DNA of the CDR3: TGTGCCAGCATAGACACCGGCACTGAAGCTTTCTTT. This translates into CASIDTGTEAFF.

This clonotype was found a few times. This chain joins TRBV19 and TRBJ2-5; 7 bases are a match to TRBD1. Losses at the gene ends were 9 bases for V and 3 bases for J; bases not matched to a gene: 10. Germline CDR1 is LNHDA and CDR2 is SQIVND (reference sequence). CDR3 length: 14 amino acids. CDR3 protein: CASKPVTGEETQYF. In DNA form, the CDR3 reads TGTGCCAGCAAACCCGTCACAGGGGAAGAGACCCAGTACTTC.

This clonotype was observed a few times. V and J are TRBV19 and TRBJ2-7, with D unclear. This CDR3 region has 14 residues. Looked up from germline, CDR1 is LNHDA and CDR2 is SQIVND (reference sequence). The V and J ends lost 0 bases and 6 bases respectively, with 12 bases between them. For the CDR3, the DNA is TGTGCCAGTAGTATAGATGCAGGCCCCCGCGAGCAGTACTTC. It translates to CASSIDAGPREQYF.

This clonotype was seen at least ten times. The CDR3 coding sequence is TGTGCCAGCAGTCCACACCGACTAGCGGACAACACAGATACGCAGTATTTT. As protein: CASSPHRLADNTDTQYF. This chain links TRBV28 with TRBJ2-3; 9 positions match TRBD2. V lost 5 bases to trimming and J lost 2 bases; unmatched junction nucleotides: 11. The CDR3 runs to 17 residues. In germline, CDR1 is MDHEN, CDR2 SYDVKM.

This clonotype turned up a few times. V usage is TRBV29-1 and J usage is TRBJ2-1, with D uncertain. Germline loops: CDR1 SQVTM, CDR2 ANQGSEA. V lost 8 bases and J lost 5, with 19 bases in between. CDR3 length: 14 residues. The CDR3 region is CSSLAASHDNEQFF. In nucleotides, the CDR3 is TGCAGCTCTCTTGCGGCGAGTCATGACAATGAGCAGTTCTTC.

This clonotype was seen at least ten times. The chain carries TRBV20-1 and TRBJ2-3, with D possibly being TRBD1 (6 bases). Germline CDR1 reads DFQATT; CDR2 reads SNEGSKA (reference sequence). Trimming left V 4 bases short and J 4 bases short, with 21 bases between. The CDR3 totals 16 residues. This chain's CDR3 is CSATRLQGIESDTQYF. Here the CDR3 DNA reads TGCAGTGCTACCCGCCTACAGGGAATTGAGTCAGATACGCAGTATTTT.